These 23 T cell receptor beta chains share one sample of origin, sequenced in a study of neoadjuvant anti-PD-1 for oral cavity cancer. Time point of the sample: after neoadjuvant nivolumab, at surgical resection. Some clones are missing from TCRdb's copy, which holds only in-frame ones; the method was immunoSEQ multiplex PCR. The sample includes nearly 15,000 clones, under 40% of them seen just once. Source: tumor tissue, taken after nivolumab (anti-PD-1) treatment. The receptor source for this set is a person aged 35-79 years with oral cavity squamous cell carcinoma.

The chain couples TRBV6-6 to TRBJ1-4, with 7 bases matching TRBD1. CDR1 is MNHNY, CDR2 SVGAGI, per germline (reference sequence). Unmatched junction bases numbered 4, after V lost 4 bases and J lost 5 bases. The length of the CDR3 is 14 residues. The CDR3 here is CASSLGTVNEKLFF. DNA of the CDR3: TGTGCCAGCAGTTTAGGGACAGTAAATGAAAAACTGTTTTTT.

Details on this clone: Relative to the germline gene, one junction end is altered; a read error may explain this. The J gene is TRBJ2-7, the V gene TRBV6-5; 7 nucleotides agree with TRBD1. The germline V gene has CDR1 MNHEY and CDR2 SVGAGI. The CDR3 runs 15 residues. The CDR3, as DNA: TGTGCCAGCAGTGACTCGACAGGGAGAGGGTACGAGCAGTACTTC. Translated, it gives CASSDSTGRGYEQYF.

V usage is TRBV15 and J usage is TRBJ2-2; D ambiguous. The CDR3 is 16 amino acids. The V and J ends lost 0 bases and 5 bases respectively, with 13 bases between them. Germline V gene sequence: CDR1 LNHNV, CDR2 YYDKDF (reference sequence). The CDR3 reads CATSRDGTAQTGELFF. The CDR3 DNA follows: TGTGCCACCAGCAGAGATGGCACGGCCCAGACCGGGGAGCTGTTTTTT.

This clone showed up just a few times. The chain couples TRBV10-3 to TRBJ1-2; no clear D. This CDR3 has 14 amino acids. The germline CDR1 and CDR2 sequences are ENHRY and SYGVKD. The V end lost 3 bases, the J end lost 2 bases, and 10 bases lay between the germline ends. The CDR3 is CAISEEGSNYGYTF. In DNA form, the CDR3 reads TGTGCCATCAGTGAAGAGGGATCAAACTATGGCTACACCTTC.

The V and J genes are TRBV19 and TRBJ1-3; D is ambiguous. Germline CDR1 LNHDA, CDR2 SQIVND (reference sequence). The V and J ends lost 4 bases and 0 bases respectively, with 7 bases between them. This CDR3 is 14 amino acids long. For the CDR3, the DNA is TGTGCCAGTAGTAAGTCGAGCTCTGGAAACACCATATATTTT. This sequence encodes CASSKSSSGNTIYF.

This clone has only a few counts. The chain couples TRBV9 to TRBJ2-3; D unresolved. This CDR3 is 14 amino acids long. Germline CDR1 and CDR2: SGDLS and YYNGEE. The V and J ends lost 0 bases and 4 bases respectively, with 9 bases between them. The CDR3 loop reads CASSVGSAADTQYF. The CDR3 nucleotides read TGTGCCAGCAGCGTAGGATCGGCGGCAGATACGCAGTATTTT. The whole variable domain, filled in from reference TRBV9 and TRBJ2-3, reads DSGVTQTPKHLITATGQRVTLRCSPRSGDLSVYWYQQSLDQGLQFLIQYYNGEERAKGNILERFSAQQFPDLHSELNLSSLELGDSALYFCASSVGSAADTQYFGPGTRLTVL.

This clone turned up a few times. This chain connects TRBV19 to TRBJ2-2; 8 bases map to TRBD1. Germline-derived CDR1 and CDR2 are LNHDA and SQIVND (reference sequence). V was pared by 7 bases and J by 0 bases, with 10 bases of the junction left unmatched. The CDR3 consists of 17 residues. The CDR3 coding sequence is TGTGCCAGTACCCCAGGTTTGGACAGGGCGAACACCGGGGAGCTGTTTTTT. This translates into CASTPGLDRANTGELFF.

This clone was found many times. V usage is TRBV4-3 and J usage is TRBJ2-7, with 7 bases that match TRBD1. This CDR3 comprises 14 residues. J lost 0 bases, V lost 2 bases, and 1 base had no gene match. Germline CDR1 LGHNA, CDR2 YSLEER. The CDR3 sequence: CASSQQGDSYEQYF. The DNA of the CDR3 is TGCGCCAGCAGCCAACAGGGGGACTCCTACGAGCAGTACTTC.

V and J are TRBV19 and TRBJ1-4; D not resolved. The V gene's germline CDR1 is LNHDA and CDR2 SQIVND (reference sequence). Trimming pared 5 bases from V and 17 bases from J, leaving 18 bases between. This CDR3 contains 12 residues. CDR3: CASSFTGSPFFF. The CDR3 region has the DNA TGTGCCAGTAGTTTTACCGGGTCACCATTCTTTTTT.

The chain links TRBV5-1 to TRBJ1-2; a possible D gene is TRBD1 (6 bases). Germline lookup yields CDR1 SGHRS and CDR2 YFSETQ. V dropped 0 bases and J dropped 1 base, with 16 bases sitting between them. The CDR3 consists of 17 residues. The DNA for the CDR3 is TGCGCCAGCAGCTTGGGGGGTGGCCGGACAGTTAACTATGGCTACACCTTC. This codes for CASSLGGGRTVNYGYTF.

This chain links TRBV11-2 with TRBJ1-2; D unclear. The CDR3 sequence is 11 residues long. Trimming removed 4 bases from V and 6 bases from J, with 6 bases in between. Looked up from germline, CDR1 is SGHAT and CDR2 is FQNNGV. CDR3 residues: CASSSAHGYTF. As DNA, the CDR3 is TGTGCCAGCAGCTCTGCTCATGGCTACACCTTC. The whole variable domain, filled in from reference TRBV11-2 and TRBJ1-2, reads EAGVAQSPRYKIIEKRQSVAFWCNPISGHATLYWYQQILGQGPKLLIQFQNNGVVDDSQLPKDRFSAERLKGVDSTLKIQPAKLEDSAVYLCASSSAHGYTFGSGTRLTVV.

The chain recombines TRBV9 with TRBJ2-3; no definite D call. There are 14 residues in the CDR3. Per the germline V gene, CDR1 is SGDLS and CDR2 is YYNGEE. Trimming shortened V by 4 bases and J by 2 bases, and 11 bases separated the two germline ends. CDR3 DNA sequence: TGTGCCAGCAGCTTTGGGGATCTCACAGATACGCAGTATTTT. It specifies CASSFGDLTDTQYF.

The genes are TRBV19 and TRBJ2-6; possible D gene TRBD1, 6 bases. The CDR3 consists of 19 residues. Germline V gives CDR1 LNHDA, CDR2 SQIVND (reference sequence). Trimming cost V 1 base and J 0 bases, with 16 bases left between them. CDR3: CASSIVRTVGTSGANVLTF. In DNA form, the CDR3 reads TGTGCCAGTAGTATAGTCCGGACAGTGGGTACCTCTGGGGCCAACGTCCTGACTTTC.

The sample holds many counts of this clone. The chain joins TRBV4-1 to TRBJ1-1; TRBD1 matches at 7 bases. Germline lookup yields CDR1 MGHRA and CDR2 YSYEKL. V dropped 6 bases and J dropped 1; count of bases not matched to a gene: 8. The CDR3 runs to 15 residues. The CDR3 loop reads CASRLNDRENTEAFF. CDR3 DNA: TGCGCCAGCAGGTTGAATGACAGGGAGAACACTGAAGCTTTCTTT.

This sequence joins TRBV7-2 and TRBJ2-3; 7 nucleotides align to TRBD2. The germline CDR1 and CDR2 sequences are SGHTA and FQGNSA. With V trimmed by 4 bases and J by 2 bases, 9 bases remained unmatched. The CDR3 length is 16 residues. The chain's CDR3 is CASSSRASGLTDTQYF. CDR3 nucleotide sequence: TGTGCCAGCAGCTCAAGGGCTAGCGGCCTCACAGATACGCAGTATTTT.

This clone was picked up a small number of times. The chain combines TRBV18 with TRBJ2-4; perhaps D is TRBD1 or TRBD2 (5 bases each). V was cut by 4 bases and J by 1 base, with 8 bases left in between. Per germline, CDR1 KGHSH and CDR2 LQKENI. The CDR3 runs 14 residues. Here the CDR3 DNA reads TGTGCCAGCTCACTAGGGGAGGCCAAAAACATTCAGTACTTC. This translates into CASSLGEAKNIQYF.

This rearrangement joins TRBV29-1 to TRBJ2-7; tentatively, D is TRBD2 (6 bases). Trimming shortened V by 1 base and J by 2 bases, and 9 bases separated the two germline ends. Germline values: CDR1 SQVTM, CDR2 ANQGSEA. The CDR3 runs to 13 residues. The CDR3 sequence: CSVEGREPYEQYF. Here the CDR3 DNA reads TGCAGCGTTGAAGGGAGGGAACCCTACGAGCAGTACTTC.

The genes are TRBV7-2 and TRBJ1-4; unclear D gene. V was trimmed by 3 bases and J by 2 bases, leaving 10 bases between them. The CDR3 contains 15 residues. CDR1 SGHTA and CDR2 FQGNSA come from the germline V gene. The CDR3 sequence: CASSLRFGTNEKLFF. The CDR3 bases are TGTGCCAGCAGCTTGCGATTCGGTACTAATGAAAAACTGTTTTTT.

This chain uses TRBV11-2 with TRBJ1-4; TRBD1 might be the D (5 bases). Trimming shortened V by 0 bases and J by 8 bases, and 10 bases separated the two germline ends. The V gene's germline CDR1 is SGHAT and CDR2 FQNNGV. The CDR3 consists of 14 residues. CDR3 bases: TGTGCCAGCAGCTTAGATCGGGGGGGAGAAAAACTGTTTTTT. Amino acid sequence: CASSLDRGGEKLFF.

This clone was found a few times. The chain's CDR3 is CASSSHRVEAFSNYGYTF. In DNA form, the CDR3 reads TGTGCCAGCAGCTCACACAGGGTTGAGGCTTTTTCTAACTATGGCTACACCTTC. The rearrangement uses TRBV7-9 and TRBJ1-2, with a weak D call TRBD1 (6 bases). This CDR3 comprises 18 residues. The V gene's germline CDR1 is SEHNR and CDR2 FQNEAQ (reference sequence). Trimming took 4 bases from V and 0 from J, leaving 21 bases between them.

The sample holds a few counts of this clone. This chain joins TRBV7-6 and TRBJ1-6; TRBD1 matches 8 bases. The germline CDR1 and CDR2 sequences are SGHVS and FNYEAQ. V gave up 4 bases and J gave up 10 bases; unmatched junction bases: 6. The CDR3 sequence is 14 residues long. CDR3 region: CASSSGQGWSPLHF. The CDR3 DNA reads as TGTGCCAGCAGCTCCGGACAGGGATGGTCACCCCTCCACTTT.

V usage is TRBV18 and J usage is TRBJ2-2; perhaps TRBD2 as D (6 bases). The germline CDR1 and CDR2 sequences are KGHSH and LQKENI. The germline V and J ends were trimmed by 3 bases and 1 base, with 6 bases remaining between them. The CDR3 contains 14 residues. Written as DNA, the CDR3 is TGTGCCAGCTCACCCGGGAGGAACACCGGGGAGCTGTTTTTT. Its protein is CASSPGRNTGELFF.

This clone was recorded a few times. The chain uses TRBV2 and TRBJ2-4; 9 bases match TRBD1. V shed 4 bases and J 8 bases; nucleotides not matched to a gene: 12. This CDR3 is built from 16 residues. Germline-derived CDR1 and CDR2 are SNHLY and FYNNEI. The CDR3 loop reads CASSGTGDLRRDIQYF. The CDR3 coding sequence is TGTGCCAGCAGTGGGACAGGGGACCTACGCAGGGACATTCAGTACTTC.